Listed below are T cell receptor beta chains from one sample, sequenced in a study of neurological immune-mediated disorders. One entry per CDR3 protein results from TCRdb running MiXCR on the 5' RACE reads. Of 60,000 to 85,000 distinct CDR3 sequences in the sample, roughly 4.4% were seen once. Sequencing was carried out using PBMCs. All receptors derive from an older woman with multiple sclerosis. Each CDR3 is given with its conserved first and last residue. A D gene is named only where the DNA matches it firmly. The size entry is marked missing in some rows and otherwise reads once, few, many or a size class.

clone_size	d_call	v_call	j_call	cdr3_aa	cdr3_nt
many	NA	TRBV12-3/TRBV12-4	TRBJ2-4	CASSFPGTADLQYF	TGTGCCAGCAGTTTCCCCGGGACCGCGGACCTTCAGTACTTC
many	NA	TRBV7-6	TRBJ1-1	CASSPINTEAFF	TGTGCCAGCAGTCCTATAAACACTGAAGCTTTCTTT
NA	NA	TRBV4-1	TRBJ2-2	CASGTTGTGELFF	TGCGCCAGCGGTACCACGGGCACCGGGGAGCTGTTTTTT
many	NA	TRBV5-1	TRBJ2-2	CASTLNTGELFF	TGCGCCAGCACCCTGAACACCGGGGAGCTGTTTTTT
many	NA	TRBV5-1	TRBJ1-1	CASSTGTSNTEAFF	TGCGCCAGCAGCACAGGGACCTCGAACACTGAAGCTTTCTTT
NA	NA	TRBV30	TRBJ2-2	CALLTVTGELFF	TGTGCCTTACTTACAGTTACCGGGGAGCTGTTTTTT
medium-sized	NA	TRBV29-1	TRBJ2-2	CSVGQPAGELFF	TGCAGCGTTGGCCAGCCCGCCGGGGAGCTGTTTTTT
NA	NA	TRBV25-1	TRBJ1-4	CASSHRGHRANNEKLFF	TGTGCCAGCAGCCACCGGGGACACCGGGCAAATAATGAAAAACTGTTTTTT
many	TRBD2	TRBV25-1	TRBJ2-3	CASSATSGKGTDTQYF	TGTGCCAGCAGCGCAACTAGCGGGAAAGGTACAGATACGCAGTATTTT
many	NA	TRBV29-1	TRBJ1-1	CSGEPNTEAFF	TGCAGCGGAGAACCGAACACTGAAGCTTTCTTT
few	NA	TRBV5-1	TRBJ2-2	CASSSIEVGRTGELFF	TGCGCCAGCAGCTCCATAGAGGTCGGCAGGACCGGGGAGCTGTTTTTT
many	TRBD2	TRBV7-9	TRBJ2-2	CASSSGTSGSMWELFF	TGTGCCAGCAGCTCGGGGACTAGCGGGAGTATGTGGGAGCTGTTTTTT
many	TRBD1	TRBV7-3	TRBJ2-7	CASSLIGQGSRDYEQYF	TGTGCCAGCAGCTTAATAGGACAGGGGAGCCGGGACTACGAGCAGTACTTC
many	NA	TRBV2	TRBJ1-2	CASSEFATYGYTF	TGTGCCAGCAGTGAATTTGCTACCTATGGCTACACCTTC
NA	NA	TRBV5-6	TRBJ1-4	CASSLERWNEKLFF	TGTGCCAGCAGCTTGGAGCGGTGGAACGAAAAACTGTTTTTT
many	NA	TRBV4-3	TRBJ1-3	CASSQDWRAGNTIYF	TGCGCCAGCAGCCAAGATTGGAGGGCCGGAAACACCATATATTTT
many	NA	TRBV20-1	TRBJ1-2	CSAAPDSQTSYGYTF	TGCAGTGCAGCCCCGGACAGCCAGACGTCGTATGGCTACACCTTC
NA	TRBD1	TRBV5-1	TRBJ1-4	CASSLADRGRDEKLFF	TGCGCCAGCAGCTTAGCGGACAGGGGGCGCGATGAAAAACTGTTTTTT
NA	TRBD1	TRBV5-1	TRBJ1-4	CASSPEFGTGGKLFF	TGCGCCAGCAGCCCGGAGTTCGGGACAGGGGGAAAACTGTTTTTT
many	NA	TRBV3-1	TRBJ2-7	CASSPATGYEQYF	TGTGCCAGCAGCCCAGCGACCGGCTACGAGCAGTACTTC
many	NA	TRBV7-8	TRBJ1-2	CASDIYTF	TGTGCCAGCGATATCTACACCTTC
many	NA	TRBV29-1	TRBJ2-7	CSAYYRHSEQYF	TGCAGCGCCTATTATAGGCACAGCGAGCAGTACTTC
many	NA	TRBV6-6	TRBJ2-7	CASKTTSDSYEQYF	TGTGCCAGCAAGACGACTTCCGACTCCTACGAGCAGTACTTC
many	TRBD1	TRBV20-1	TRBJ2-2	CSASGTGYTGELFF	TGCAGTGCATCCGGGACAGGGTACACCGGGGAGCTGTTTTTT
many	TRBD2	TRBV20-1	TRBJ2-1	CSAPRTSGAEQFF	TGCAGTGCTCCACGGACTAGCGGGGCTGAGCAGTTCTTC
many	NA	TRBV20-1	TRBJ2-6	CSAPLGLSGANVLTF	TGCAGTGCTCCTCTGGGTCTCTCTGGGGCCAACGTCCTGACTTTC
NA	NA	TRBV3-2	TRBJ2-3	CASSQEGRGDTQYF	TGTGCCAGCAGCCAAGAAGGACGAGGAGATACGCAGTATTTT
many	NA	TRBV7-3	TRBJ1-1	CASSLTAQNTEAFF	TGTGCCAGCAGCTTAACCGCGCAGAACACTGAAGCTTTCTTT
many	NA	TRBV6-2/TRBV6-3	TRBJ1-1	CASSRPQIWNTEAFF	TGTGCCAGCAGTCGTCCCCAGATCTGGAACACTGAAGCTTTCTTT
many	TRBD2	TRBV4-1	TRBJ2-7	CASSLTGAGASYEQYF	TGCGCCAGCAGTCTTACCGGAGCGGGAGCCTCCTACGAGCAGTACTTC
many	NA	TRBV7-2	TRBJ1-1	CASSSRQALGGFAAFF	TGTGCCAGCAGCTCGCGACAGGCCCTAGGAGGTTTCGCGGCTTTCTTT
many	NA	TRBV15	TRBJ1-6	CATSSVGNSPLHF	TGTGCCACCAGCAGTGTTGGGAATTCACCCCTCCACTTT
NA	NA	TRBV20-1	TRBJ1-2	CSAPGPSYYGYTF	TGCAGTGCACCTGGACCCTCTTACTATGGCTACACCTTC
once	NA	TRBV6-2/TRBV6-3	TRBJ2-1	CASSYDLAVNEQFF	TGTGCCAGCAGTTACGACCTAGCCGTAAATGAGCAGTTCTTC
many	TRBD1	TRBV6-2/TRBV6-3	TRBJ1-2	CASSYSRGLTYGYTF	TGTGCCAGCAGTTACTCGAGGGGGCTGACCTATGGCTACACCTTC
many	NA	TRBV7-2	TRBJ2-7	CASSLDSMGRSYEQYF	TGTGCCAGCAGCTTGGATTCCATGGGCCGATCCTACGAGCAGTACTTC
many	NA	TRBV29-1	TRBJ2-1	CSVIRRNEQFF	TGCAGCGTTATTCGACGCAATGAGCAGTTCTTC
many	TRBD2	TRBV29-1	TRBJ2-1	CSTGLAGVRNEQFF	TGCAGCACTGGATTAGCGGGAGTGCGCAATGAGCAGTTCTTC
many	TRBD2	TRBV7-2	TRBJ2-5	CASSLVAGEETQYF	TGTGCCAGCAGCTTAGTAGCGGGAGAAGAGACCCAGTACTTC
many	TRBD2	TRBV20-1	TRBJ2-1	CSAESGSSYNEQFF	TGCAGTGCGGAAAGCGGGAGTTCGTACAATGAGCAGTTCTTC
NA	NA	TRBV6-2/TRBV6-3	TRBJ2-1	CASRPTTSSYNEQFF	TGTGCCAGCAGGCCAACTACGAGCTCCTACAATGAGCAGTTCTTC
many	NA	TRBV7-9	TRBJ1-1	CASSLEGMNTEAFF	TGTGCCAGCAGCTTAGAGGGGATGAACACTGAAGCTTTCTTT
many	NA	TRBV7-9	TRBJ1-3	CASSLGQSGNTIYF	TGTGCCAGCAGCTTAGGGCAATCTGGAAACACCATATATTTT
medium-sized	NA	TRBV20-1	TRBJ2-3	CSAEGRASTDTQYF	TGCAGTGCCGAGGGAAGAGCTAGCACAGATACGCAGTATTTT
many	NA	TRBV20-1	TRBJ2-7	CSAPNRQGGSYEQYF	TGCAGTGCTCCAAACCGACAGGGAGGTAGCTACGAGCAGTACTTC
many	NA	TRBV12-3/TRBV12-4	TRBJ1-2	CASSPNDRRLSYGYTF	TGTGCCAGCAGCCCAAACGACAGAAGGTTAAGCTATGGCTACACCTTC
many	TRBD1	TRBV4-1	TRBJ2-7	CASSQAGQGDEQYF	TGCGCCAGCAGCCAAGCGGGACAGGGGGACGAGCAGTACTTC
many	TRBD1	TRBV12-3/TRBV12-4	TRBJ1-6	CASRGQGSHSPLHF	TGTGCCAGCAGGGGACAGGGGTCGCATTCACCCCTCCACTTT
many	NA	TRBV5-1	TRBJ1-3	CASSLAGNTIYF	TGCGCCAGCAGCTTGGCTGGAAACACCATATATTTT
NA	TRBD2	TRBV7-8	TRBJ2-1	CASIRGGSPLDEQFF	TGTGCCAGCATCCGTGGCGGGAGTCCCTTGGATGAGCAGTTCTTC
many	NA	TRBV7-3	TRBJ2-1	CASSLNVYAQGYNEQFF	TGTGCCAGCAGCTTAAACGTCTACGCCCAGGGCTACAATGAGCAGTTCTTC
many	TRBD2	TRBV5-1	TRBJ2-7	CASSWASGKSYEQYF	TGCGCCAGCAGCTGGGCTAGCGGGAAGTCCTACGAGCAGTACTTC
NA	NA	TRBV20-1	TRBJ2-3	CSADKGSRTDTQYF	TGCAGTGCTGACAAGGGTTCCCGCACAGATACGCAGTATTTT
few	NA	TRBV20-1	TRBJ1-2	CSARVRTSSYGYTF	TGCAGTGCTAGAGTAAGGACAAGCTCCTATGGCTACACCTTC
few	NA	TRBV18	TRBJ2-5	CASSPWGRDEETQYF	TGTGCCAGCTCACCCTGGGGAAGGGACGAAGAGACCCAGTACTTC
many	NA	TRBV9	TRBJ2-3	CASSVSWSTDTQYF	TGTGCCAGCAGCGTAAGCTGGAGCACAGATACGCAGTATTTT
many	TRBD2	TRBV7-2	TRBJ2-7	CASSTRLAGGYRHYEQYF	TGTGCCAGCAGCACCCGACTAGCGGGAGGGTACCGACACTACGAGCAGTACTTC
many	NA	TRBV7-2	TRBJ2-3	CASSSQPPGTDTQYF	TGTGCCAGCAGCTCCCAACCACCTGGCACAGATACGCAGTATTTT
many	NA	TRBV6-6	TRBJ1-1	CASSQGGVDTEAFF	TGTGCCAGCAGTCAGGGCGGGGTTGACACTGAAGCTTTCTTT
many	TRBD1	TRBV5-1	TRBJ2-1	CASSLEQGTYNEQFF	TGCGCCAGCAGCTTGGAACAGGGGACCTACAATGAGCAGTTCTTC